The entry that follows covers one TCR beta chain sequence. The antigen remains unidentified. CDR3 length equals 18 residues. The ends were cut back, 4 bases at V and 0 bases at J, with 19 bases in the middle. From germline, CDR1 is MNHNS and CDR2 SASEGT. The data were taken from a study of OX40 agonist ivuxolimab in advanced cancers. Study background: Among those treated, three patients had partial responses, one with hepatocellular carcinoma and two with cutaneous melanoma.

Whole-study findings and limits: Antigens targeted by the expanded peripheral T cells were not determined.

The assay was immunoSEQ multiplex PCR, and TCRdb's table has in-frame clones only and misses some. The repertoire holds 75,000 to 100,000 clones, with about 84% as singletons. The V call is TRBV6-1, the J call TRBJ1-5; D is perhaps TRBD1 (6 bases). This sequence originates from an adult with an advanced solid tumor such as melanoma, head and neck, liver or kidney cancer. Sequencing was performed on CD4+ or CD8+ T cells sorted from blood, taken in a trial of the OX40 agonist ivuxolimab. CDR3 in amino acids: CASSGGGQGRYSNQPQHF. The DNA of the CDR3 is TGTGCCAGCAGTGGGGGGGGGCAGGGGCGATATAGCAATCAGCCCCAGCATTTT.